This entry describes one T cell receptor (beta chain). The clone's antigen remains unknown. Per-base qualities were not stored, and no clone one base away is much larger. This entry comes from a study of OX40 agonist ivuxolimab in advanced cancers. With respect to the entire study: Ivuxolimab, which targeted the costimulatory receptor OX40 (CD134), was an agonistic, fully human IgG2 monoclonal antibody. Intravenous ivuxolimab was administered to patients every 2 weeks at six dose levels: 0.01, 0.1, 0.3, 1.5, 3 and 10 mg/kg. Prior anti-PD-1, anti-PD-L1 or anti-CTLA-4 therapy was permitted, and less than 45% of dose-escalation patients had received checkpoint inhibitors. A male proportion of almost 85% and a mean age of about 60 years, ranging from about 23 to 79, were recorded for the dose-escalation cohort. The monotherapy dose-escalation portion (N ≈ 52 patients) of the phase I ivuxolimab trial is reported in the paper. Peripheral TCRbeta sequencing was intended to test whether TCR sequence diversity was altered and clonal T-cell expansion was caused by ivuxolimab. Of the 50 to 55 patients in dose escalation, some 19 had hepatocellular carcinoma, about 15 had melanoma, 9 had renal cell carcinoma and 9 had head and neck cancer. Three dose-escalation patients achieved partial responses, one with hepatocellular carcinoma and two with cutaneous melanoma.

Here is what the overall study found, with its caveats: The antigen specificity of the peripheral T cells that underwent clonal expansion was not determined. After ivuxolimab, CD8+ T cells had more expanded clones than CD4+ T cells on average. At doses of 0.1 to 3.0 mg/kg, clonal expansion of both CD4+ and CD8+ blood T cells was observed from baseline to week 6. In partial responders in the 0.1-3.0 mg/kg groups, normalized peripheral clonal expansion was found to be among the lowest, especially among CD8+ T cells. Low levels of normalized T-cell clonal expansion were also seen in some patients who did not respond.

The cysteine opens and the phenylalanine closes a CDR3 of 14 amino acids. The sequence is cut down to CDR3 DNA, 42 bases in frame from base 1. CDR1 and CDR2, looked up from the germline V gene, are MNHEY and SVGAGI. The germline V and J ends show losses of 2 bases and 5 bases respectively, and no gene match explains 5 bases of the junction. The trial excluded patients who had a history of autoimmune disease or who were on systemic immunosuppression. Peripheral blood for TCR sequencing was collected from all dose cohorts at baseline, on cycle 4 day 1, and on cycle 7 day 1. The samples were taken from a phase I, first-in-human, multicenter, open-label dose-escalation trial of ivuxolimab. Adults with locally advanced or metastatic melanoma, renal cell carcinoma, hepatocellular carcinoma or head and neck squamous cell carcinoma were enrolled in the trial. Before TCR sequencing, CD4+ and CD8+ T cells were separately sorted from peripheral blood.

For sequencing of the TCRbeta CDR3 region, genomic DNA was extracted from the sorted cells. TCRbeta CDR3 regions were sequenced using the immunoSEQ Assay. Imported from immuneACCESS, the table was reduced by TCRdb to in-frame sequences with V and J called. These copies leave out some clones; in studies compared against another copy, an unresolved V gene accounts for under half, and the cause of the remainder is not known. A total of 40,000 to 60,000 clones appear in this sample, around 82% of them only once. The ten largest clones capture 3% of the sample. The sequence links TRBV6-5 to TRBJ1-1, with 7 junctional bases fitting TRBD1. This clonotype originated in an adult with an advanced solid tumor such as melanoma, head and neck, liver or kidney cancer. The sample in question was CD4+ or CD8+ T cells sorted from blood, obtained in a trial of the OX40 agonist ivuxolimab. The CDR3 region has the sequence CASSYNDRVTEAFF. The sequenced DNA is TGTGCCAGCAGTTACAACGACAGGGTTACTGAAGCTTTCTTT.